The clone carrying this T cell receptor beta chain has a single count. What it binds is not known. This CDR3 is 14 amino acids long. Germline V gene data show CDR1 as MNHNS and CDR2 as SASEGT. V dropped 6 bases and J dropped 0 bases, with 9 bases sitting between them. These data originate in a study of cytomegalovirus exposure and HLA in healthy donors. Overall study findings and caveats: In vitro experiments confirmed that a few CMV-associated chains were specific for CMV antigens.

Profiling relied on immunoSEQ multiplex PCR, and the TCRdb table lists in-frame clones only, not all of them. This sample yields hundreds of thousands of clones, of which about 87% are seen a single time; 2.6% belongs to the top ten. The chain joins TRBV6-1 to TRBJ1-3, with unresolved D. This receptor was obtained from a man aged 18-30 years in good health and CMV-seronegative. Sequencing was carried out using PBMCs. CDR3 in amino acids: CASRRLFSGNTIYF. The CDR3 DNA is TGTGCCAGCAGGAGGTTATTCTCTGGAAACACCATATATTTT.